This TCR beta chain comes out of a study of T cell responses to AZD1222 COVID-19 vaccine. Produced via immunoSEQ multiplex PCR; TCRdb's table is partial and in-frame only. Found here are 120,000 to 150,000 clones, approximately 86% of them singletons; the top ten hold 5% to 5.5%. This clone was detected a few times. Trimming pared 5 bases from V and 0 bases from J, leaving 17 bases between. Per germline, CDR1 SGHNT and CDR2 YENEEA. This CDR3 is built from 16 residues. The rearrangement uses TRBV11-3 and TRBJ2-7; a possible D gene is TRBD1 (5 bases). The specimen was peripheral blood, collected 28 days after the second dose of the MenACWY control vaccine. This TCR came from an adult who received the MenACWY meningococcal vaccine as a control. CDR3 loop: CASSPNYGQLSYEQYF. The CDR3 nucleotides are TGTGCCAGCAGCCCGAACTACGGACAACTCTCCTACGAGCAGTACTTC.